This passage covers 29 T cell receptor beta chains from one sample sequenced in a study of preoperative IRX-2 immunotherapy in early breast cancer. Sequenced by immunoSEQ multiplex PCR; TCRdb stores in-frame clones only, minus some. Seen here are 2,500 to 3,500 clones, about 76% observed once, and the top ten hold about 12%. Treatment reported: preoperative locoregional IRX-2 cytokine immunotherapy. Sequencing used tumor tissue, obtained before IRX-2 immunotherapy. These receptor sequences come from a human donor with breast cancer.

The V gene is TRBV11-3, the J gene TRBJ1-2; 8 nucleotides line up with TRBD1. Germline assignment: CDR1 SGHNT and CDR2 YENEEA. The length of the CDR3 is 15 residues. J lost 4 bases, V lost 4 bases, and 8 bases had no gene match. The CDR3: CASSSRQGTGYGYTF. The CDR3 DNA reads TGTGCCAGCAGCTCTCGACAGGGGACGGGCTATGGCTACACCTTC.

Concerning this clone itself: One end of the junction fails to match germline, which may point to a read error. This chain links TRBV6-8 with TRBJ2-5; D assignment may be TRBD1 or TRBD2 (7 bases each). Looked up from germline, CDR1 is MNHGY and CDR2 is SAAAGT. The CDR3 runs 15 residues. The CDR3 loop is CAISSSGGQQETQYF. The CDR3 nucleotides are TGTGCCATCAGTTCCTCGGGGGGACAGCAAGAGACCCAGTACTTC.

The rearrangement links TRBV6-8 to TRBJ2-1; D might be TRBD2 (6 bases). Germline V gene sequence: CDR1 MNHGY, CDR2 SAAAGT. This CDR3 region has 15 residues. Deletions cut 5 bases from V and 7 bases from J, with 18 bases between. As DNA, the CDR3 is TGTGCCAGCAGTGAGATAGCGGTTAGCGTGAATGAGCAGTTCTTC. Protein product: CASSEIAVSVNEQFF.

The rearrangement uses TRBV6-8 and TRBJ2-2; 9 nucleotides match TRBD2. The germline V gene has CDR1 MNHGY and CDR2 SAAAGT. The CDR3 is 14 amino acids. Trimming took 5 bases from V and 9 from J; bases not matched to a gene: 7. This CDR3 reads CASSLAGRSRELFF. In DNA form, the CDR3 reads TGTGCCAGCAGTCTAGCGGGGCGATCCCGGGAGCTGTTTTTT.

This clone was seen a handful of times. The chain couples TRBV7-1 to TRBJ1-4; unclear D gene. TRBV7-1 qualifies as an ORF whose function is uncertain. V lost 3 bases, J lost 6 bases, and 8 bases lay in between. There are 13 residues in the CDR3. The CDR3 loop reads CASSSWSDEKLFF. The CDR3 region has the DNA TGTGCCAGCAGCTCCTGGTCTGATGAAAAACTGTTTTTT.

This sequence joins TRBV18 and TRBJ1-5; D remains ambiguous. Trimming pared 4 bases from V and 3 bases from J, leaving 7 bases between. This CDR3 has 13 amino acids. The V gene's germline CDR1 is KGHSH and CDR2 LQKENI. DNA for the CDR3: TGTGCCAGCTCACGACAAGTCAATCAGCCCCAGCATTTT. Residues: CASSRQVNQPQHF.

This clone was seen a few times. The rearrangement links TRBV29-1 to TRBJ1-3; unclear D gene. CDR1 SQVTM and CDR2 ANQGSEA come from the germline V gene. V was clipped by 4 bases and J by 2 bases, with 6 bases between them. CDR3 size: 12 residues. The CDR3 DNA sequence: TGCAGCGTTGTTGGGGCTGGAAACACCATATATTTT. Translating it yields CSVVGAGNTIYF.

By sample fraction, this clone is large. The rearrangement joins TRBV11-3 to TRBJ1-1; a weak D match, TRBD1 (5 bases). Per germline, CDR1 SGHNT and CDR2 YENEEA. Trimming removed 4 bases at V and 7 bases at J, with 19 bases between. The CDR3 covers 15 residues. The CDR3 DNA sequence: TGTGCCAGCAGCTGGGGGATAGGGAAAAGGAGTGAAGCTTTCTTT. Encoded protein: CASSWGIGKRSEAFF.

The chain couples TRBV6-8 to TRBJ1-1, with D possibly being TRBD1 (6 bases). CDR1 MNHGY and CDR2 SAAAGT come from the germline V gene. Trimming stripped 6 bases from V and 2 bases from J, with 16 bases between. The CDR3 is 15 residues long. The CDR3 DNA reads TGTGCCAGCAGGTGGGGGCGAGAGGAAAACACTGAAGCTTTCTTT. The encoded protein is CASRWGREENTEAFF.

The V call is TRBV6-4, the J call TRBJ2-1; TRBD1 matches 8 bases. Trimming took 3 bases from V and 1 from J; bases not matched to a gene: 8. Germline assignment: CDR1 MRHNA and CDR2 SNTAGT. The length of the CDR3 is 17 residues. The CDR3 nucleotides read TGTGCCAGCAGTGATCCCCCGACAGGGGTATCCTACAATGAGCAGTTCTTC. Protein product: CASSDPPTGVSYNEQFF.

V and J are TRBV15 and TRBJ2-5; D gene unclear. Trimming removed 0 bases from V and 5 bases from J, with 16 bases in between. Looked up from germline, CDR1 is LNHNV and CDR2 is YYDKDF (reference sequence). This CDR3 contains 16 residues. CDR3 sequence (DNA): TGTGCCACCAGCAGAGAAGACACCCACTACGGGGAGACCCAGTACTTC. Translation gives CATSREDTHYGETQYF.

The chain combines TRBV5-1 with TRBJ1-1; 7 nucleotides match TRBD1. In germline, CDR1 is SGHRS, CDR2 YFSETQ. V lost 4 bases, J lost 0 bases, and 6 bases stayed unmatched. The CDR3 has 15 residues. The CDR3 nucleotides read TGCGCCAGCAGCCGGGACAGAGCCATGAACACTGAAGCTTTCTTT. This encodes CASSRDRAMNTEAFF.

The chain couples TRBV19 to TRBJ2-1; the D call may be TRBD1 or TRBD2 (6 bases each). The V end lost 5 bases, the J end lost 6 bases, and 11 bases lay between the germline ends. Germline values: CDR1 LNHDA, CDR2 SQIVND (reference sequence). This CDR3 spans 13 amino acids. The CDR3 sequence is CASSYSGANEQFF. The DNA of the CDR3 is TGTGCCAGTAGTTATTCGGGGGCCAATGAGCAGTTCTTC.

This clone appeared a few times. This rearrangement joins TRBV6-8 to TRBJ2-7, with D possibly being TRBD1 or TRBD2 (5 bases each). The germline V gene encodes CDR1 MNHGY and CDR2 SAAAGT. V lost 5 bases and J lost 6, with 17 bases in between. The CDR3 spans 14 residues. The CDR3: CASSEGLKGVEQYF. CDR3 nucleotides: TGTGCCAGCAGTGAGGGATTGAAAGGGGTCGAGCAGTACTTC.

The chain recombines TRBV19 with TRBJ2-2; D gene ambiguous. The V gene lost 7 bases and the J gene lost 7 bases, with 10 bases spanning the gap. The germline gives CDR1 LNHDA, CDR2 SQIVND (reference sequence). The CDR3 totals 12 residues. CDR3 coding DNA: TGTGCCAGTATAGGGCTATTCGGGGAGCTGTTTTTT. Its translation is CASIGLFGELFF.

The chain combines TRBV7-7 with TRBJ2-5; D possibly matches TRBD1 or TRBD2 (6 bases each). CDR1 and CDR2 (germline): SSHAT, FNYEAQ (reference sequence). V lost 4 bases, J lost 4 bases, and 19 bases lay in between. The CDR3 sequence is 16 residues long. The CDR3 sequence: CASSYPGHLEGETQYF. DNA of the CDR3: TGTGCCAGCAGCTATCCGGGACACCTGGAGGGAGAGACCCAGTACTTC.

J is TRBJ2-5 and V is TRBV19; 11 positions agree with TRBD2. Germline CDR1 and CDR2: LNHDA and SQIVND (reference sequence). This CDR3 contains 16 residues. Germline trimming cut 5 bases from V and 4 bases from J; bases unmatched to any gene: 9. The CDR3 bases are TGTGCCAGTAGTGACCTACTAGCGGGAGAGATAGAGACCCAGTACTTC. The encoded protein is CASSDLLAGEIETQYF.

This chain uses TRBV30 with TRBJ1-6; a weak D match, TRBD1 (5 bases). Looked up from germline, CDR1 is GTSNPN and CDR2 is SVGIG (reference sequence). V dropped 0 bases and J dropped 10 bases, with 16 bases sitting between them. The CDR3 is 15 amino acids. For the CDR3, the DNA is TGTGCCTGGAGTGTAATTTCAGGGAAGGGATCACCCCTCCACTTT. This sequence encodes CAWSVISGKGSPLHF.

The CDR3 region is CSAGIALLHNEQFF. The CDR3 DNA follows: TGCAGCGCAGGGATCGCTCTTTTGCACAATGAGCAGTTCTTC. The V and J genes are TRBV29-1 and TRBJ2-1; D might be TRBD1 (5 bases). The CDR3 has 14 amino acids. The germline CDR1 and CDR2 sequences are SQVTM and ANQGSEA. Trimming removed 7 bases from V and 5 bases from J, with 18 bases in between.

The chain joins TRBV30 to TRBJ1-6; D gene unclear. Germline V CDR1 and CDR2: GTSNPN, SVGIG (reference sequence). The CDR3 totals 12 residues. V shed 3 bases and J shed 13 bases, with 13 bases lying between them. CDR3 residues: CAWSPPLGPLHF. The DNA of the CDR3 is TGTGCCTGGAGCCCCCCATTGGGGCCCCTCCACTTT.

This chain connects TRBV4-1 to TRBJ2-5, with 7 nucleotides matching TRBD2. The trim removed 4 bases at V and 3 bases at J, leaving 8 bases unmatched. CDR3 length: 15 residues. Germline lookup yields CDR1 MGHRA and CDR2 YSYEKL. DNA for the CDR3: TGCGCCAGCAGCCCTCTCCTGGGGGGGAAAGAGACCCAGTACTTC. Its protein product is CASSPLLGGKETQYF.

The chain joins TRBV19 to TRBJ2-1, with D tentatively TRBD2 (7 bases). The V and J ends lost 2 bases and 0 bases respectively, with 14 bases between them. Per germline, CDR1 LNHDA and CDR2 SQIVND (reference sequence). The CDR3 runs to 17 residues. DNA for the CDR3: TGTGCCAGTAGTATAACTATGAGGGGGGGCTCCTACAATGAGCAGTTCTTC. This gives the protein CASSITMRGGSYNEQFF. Drawing the rest from reference TRBV19 and TRBJ2-1, the complete variable domain is DGGITQSPKYLFRKEGQNVTLSCEQNLNHDAMYWYRQDPGQGLRLIYYSQIVNDFQKGDIAEGYSVSREKKESFPLTVTSAQKNPTAFYLCASSITMRGGSYNEQFFGPGTRLTVL.

The rearrangement uses TRBV10-3 and TRBJ1-1, with D maybe TRBD1 (6 bases). Germline values: CDR1 ENHRY, CDR2 SYGVKD. This CDR3 region has 15 residues. V was pared by 2 bases and J by 3 bases, with 13 bases between. This CDR3 is CAISEPRGWYTEAFF. DNA for the CDR3: TGTGCCATCAGTGAGCCCAGGGGTTGGTACACTGAAGCTTTCTTT.

J is TRBJ2-1 and V is TRBV6-8, with 8 positions matching TRBD1. The CDR3 is 13 amino acids. CDR1 and CDR2 (germline): MNHGY, SAAAGT. The trim removed 5 bases at V and 7 bases at J, leaving 4 bases unmatched. CDR3 nucleotides: TGTGCCAGCAGTCCGACAGGGGAAAATGAGCAGTTCTTC. This gives the protein CASSPTGENEQFF.

The rearrangement links TRBV23-1 to TRBJ2-7; D tentatively fits TRBD1 or TRBD2 (5 bases each). TRBV23-1 qualifies as an ORF whose function is uncertain. The ends were cut back, 6 bases at V and 0 bases at J, with 15 bases in the middle. The CDR3 extends over 15 amino acids. The CDR3 nucleotides read TGCGCCAGCAGCTTAGTCGGGACGGCCTCCTACGAGCAGTACTTC. Translation: CASSLVGTASYEQYF.

V is TRBV30 and J is TRBJ1-5, with TRBD1 matching over 8 bases. Losses at the gene ends were 2 bases for V and 2 bases for J; bases not matched to a gene: 2. The germline gives CDR1 GTSNPN, CDR2 SVGIG (reference sequence). CDR3 length: 14 amino acids. CDR3 sequence: CAWSHRGGNQPQHF. DNA for the CDR3: TGTGCCTGGAGTCACAGGGGGGGCAATCAGCCCCAGCATTTT.

The V call is TRBV18, the J call TRBJ1-4; D is unresolved. V lost 2 bases, J lost 0 bases, and 10 bases lay in between. Germline loops: CDR1 KGHSH, CDR2 LQKENI. The length of the CDR3 is 16 residues. The CDR3 sequence is CASSPASGATNEKLFF. CDR3 bases: TGTGCCAGCTCACCAGCAAGCGGGGCAACTAATGAAAAACTGTTTTTT.

This chain uses TRBV6-8 with TRBJ2-3; 10 bases map to TRBD2. Trimming at V came to 4 bases and at J to 6 bases, leaving 10 bases not matched to a gene. Per the germline V gene, CDR1 is MNHGY and CDR2 is SAAAGT. This CDR3 is built from 16 residues. The CDR3 protein is CASSSPSGGGRDTQYF. The DNA for the CDR3 is TGTGCCAGCAGTTCCCCTAGCGGGGGCGGACGGGATACGCAGTATTTT.

The table lists this clone with a few counts. V gene TRBV11-3 combines with J gene TRBJ2-3, with D possibly being TRBD1 (5 bases). The V gene lost 5 bases and the J gene lost 2 bases, with 20 bases spanning the gap. Germline assignment: CDR1 SGHNT and CDR2 YENEEA. The CDR3 loop spans 17 amino acids. The CDR3 reads CASSLIQGLSSTDTQYF. The CDR3 DNA follows: TGTGCCAGCAGCCTAATCCAGGGCTTATCATCCACAGATACGCAGTATTTT.